Presented here are 27 T cell receptor beta chains from one specimen sequenced in a study of T cell repertoires in cytomegalovirus infection. Their recognized antigens are unknown. Via MiXCR, TCRdb re-called the reads, giving one row per CDR3 protein. The repertoire has around 200,000 distinct CDR3 sequences, 35% to 45% of them found once; the top ten carry 59%. This sample comprised CD8+ T cells from cultured PBMCs, obtained from culture after CMV antigen stimulation. The receptors were gathered from a human donor in good health (CMV status not recorded). Some clones in this sample may be carry-over from other donors' samples.

This chain connects TRBV18 to TRBJ2-3, with 10 bases fitting TRBD2. The CDR3 is made up of 15 amino acids. V was clipped by 6 bases and J by 2 bases; unmatched bases: 5. The germline V gene encodes CDR1 KGHSH and CDR2 LQKENI. CDR3 amino acids: CASSLLAGYTDTQYF. In DNA, the CDR3 is TGTGCCAGCTCGCTACTAGCGGGGTACACAGATACGCAGTATTTT.

The V gene is TRBV6-1, the J gene TRBJ2-1, with TRBD2 matching over 8 bases. V lost 6 bases to trimming and J lost 5 bases; unmatched junction nucleotides: 9. Germline V CDR1 and CDR2: MNHNS, SASEGT. The CDR3 length is 15 residues. The CDR3: CASSTTSGDDNEQFF. CDR3 DNA sequence: TGTGCCAGCAGCACTACTAGCGGAGACGACAATGAGCAGTTCTTC.

This sequence joins TRBV5-6 and TRBJ1-1, with a possible D match to TRBD1 (5 bases). The CDR3 is 14 amino acids. Germline V gene data show CDR1 as SGHDT and CDR2 as YYEEEE. Trimming removed 4 bases from V and 1 base from J, with 11 bases in between. This chain's CDR3 is CASSGDSPNTEAFF. DNA of the CDR3: TGTGCCAGCAGCGGGGACTCGCCGAACACTGAAGCTTTCTTT.

The CDR3 bases are TGCGCCAGCAGCTGGGGACAGGACCTATACAATGAGCAGTTCTTC. It translates to CASSWGQDLYNEQFF. The rearrangement joins TRBV5-1 to TRBJ2-1; 8 bases align to TRBD1. Losses at the gene ends were 3 bases for V and 4 bases for J; bases not matched to a gene: 6. Germline V gene sequence: CDR1 SGHRS, CDR2 YFSETQ. The length of the CDR3 is 15 residues.

The chain is built from TRBV12-3 or TRBV12-4 and TRBJ1-2, with D tentatively TRBD1 (5 bases). V lost 5 bases and J lost 4, with 14 bases in between. This CDR3 is built from 14 residues. The CDR3 nucleotides are TGTGCCAGCAGTGCCGAGACAGTGGGCTATGGCTACACCTTC. Its translation: CASSAETVGYGYTF.

The chain combines TRBV12-3 or TRBV12-4 with TRBJ2-5, with TRBD2 matching over 13 bases. The J segment lost 5 bases and the V segment lost 6 bases, leaving 24 bases of the junction unmatched. The length of the CDR3 is 21 residues. CDR3 protein: CASSQSGTPSWTSGRGETQYF. DNA of the CDR3: TGTGCCAGCAGCCAGTCCGGGACACCCTCTTGGACTAGCGGGAGAGGGGAGACCCAGTACTTC.

This chain uses TRBV19 with TRBJ1-1; no clear D. V was trimmed by 0 bases and J by 3 bases, leaving 17 bases between them. CDR1 is LNHDA, CDR2 SQIVND, per germline (reference sequence). CDR3 length: 17 amino acids. This chain's CDR3 is CASSIDRAQDWDTEAFF. Here the CDR3 DNA reads TGTGCCAGTAGTATAGATCGCGCCCAGGACTGGGACACTGAAGCTTTCTTT. The full variable domain, its missing parts supplied by reference TRBV19 and TRBJ1-1, is DGGITQSPKYLFRKEGQNVTLSCEQNLNHDAMYWYRQDPGQGLRLIYYSQIVNDFQKGDIAEGYSVSREKKESFPLTVTSAQKNPTAFYLCASSIDRAQDWDTEAFFGQGTRLTVV.

The rearrangement uses TRBV4-2 and TRBJ1-4; D is undetermined. The CDR3 length is 15 residues. From germline, CDR1 is LGHNA and CDR2 YNFKEQ. Trimming cost V 4 bases and J 5 bases, with 14 bases left between them. The CDR3 protein is CASSLSWRSNEKLFF. CDR3 sequence (DNA): TGTGCCAGCAGCCTTTCCTGGCGGTCAAATGAAAAACTGTTTTTT.

The rearrangement uses TRBV6-6 and TRBJ2-7; the D gene is possibly TRBD1 (6 bases). Germline V gene data show CDR1 as MNHNY and CDR2 as SVGAGI (reference sequence). CDR3 length: 14 residues. The V and J ends lost 5 bases and 0 bases respectively, with 11 bases between them. CDR3 residues: CASSAGQSSYEQYF. CDR3 in DNA: TGTGCCAGCAGTGCAGGACAGAGCTCCTACGAGCAGTACTTC.

The rearrangement joins TRBV7-9 to TRBJ2-1, with 7 bases identical to TRBD2. The CDR3 loop spans 13 amino acids. Unmatched junction bases numbered 1, after V lost 0 bases and J lost 8 bases. Germline CDR1 and CDR2: SEHNR and FQNEAQ (reference sequence). CDR3 DNA sequence: TGTGCCAGCAGCTTAGCGGGAGGGGATGAGCAGTTCTTC. Its translation is CASSLAGGDEQFF.

This clonotype was found many times. The chain joins TRBV7-6 to TRBJ2-1, with D perhaps matching TRBD2 (5 bases). This CDR3 has 14 amino acids. Germline-derived CDR1 and CDR2 are SGHVS and FNYEAQ. V was shortened by 5 bases and J by 7 bases, with 15 bases between the two germline ends. The CDR3 DNA is TGTGCCAGCAGCCCCCGGGCCAGAGGGAATGAGCAGTTCTTC. Amino acid sequence: CASSPRARGNEQFF.

This clonotype has a handful of counts. The chain uses TRBV6-5 and TRBJ2-3; 8 nucleotides agree with TRBD2. The CDR3 consists of 16 residues. CDR1 is MNHEY and CDR2 is SVGAGI in the germline V gene. The J segment lost 2 bases and the V segment lost 6 bases, leaving 10 bases of the junction unmatched. CDR3 in amino acids: CASRNPSGSFTDTQYF. CDR3 coding DNA: TGTGCCAGCAGGAATCCTAGCGGGTCTTTCACAGATACGCAGTATTTT.

The chain recombines TRBV12-3 or TRBV12-4 with TRBJ2-3; 12 bases agree with TRBD2. With V trimmed by 1 base and J by 6 bases, 5 bases remained unmatched. This CDR3 contains 16 residues. The chain's CDR3 is CASSLGSGTSGDTQYF. The CDR3 DNA is TGTGCCAGCAGTTTAGGATCGGGGACTAGCGGGGATACGCAGTATTTT.

V gene TRBV11-2 combines with J gene TRBJ2-7, with 13 bases aligning to TRBD2. J was trimmed by 0 bases and V by 7 bases; bases with no gene match: 15. Germline CDR1 and CDR2: SGHAT and FQNNGV. This CDR3 is 19 amino acids long. CDR3 sequence reads: CASTLFGLAGAEYSYEQYF. Here the CDR3 DNA reads TGTGCCAGCACCCTCTTCGGACTAGCGGGAGCAGAGTACTCCTACGAGCAGTACTTC.

The rearrangement uses TRBV28 and TRBJ1-6, with D possibly being TRBD1 (5 bases). V was shortened by 2 bases and J by 6 bases, with 14 bases between the two germline ends. Germline CDR1 MDHEN, CDR2 SYDVKM. The CDR3 spans 16 residues. The CDR3 DNA reads as TGTGCCAGCAGTTTACCAGGGATGGAAATTAATTCACCCCTCCACTTT. Its translation: CASSLPGMEINSPLHF.

This clonotype came up a few times. The chain has TRBV19 and TRBJ1-1; D perhaps matches TRBD1 (5 bases). V lost 3 bases to trimming and J lost 4 bases, with 15 bases between them. This CDR3 region has 15 residues. The germline V gene has CDR1 LNHDA and CDR2 SQIVND (reference sequence). CDR3 DNA: TGTGCCAGTAGTATCCAGGGCAGGATGAGCACTGAAGCTTTCTTT. Amino acid sequence: CASSIQGRMSTEAFF. Full variable domain (remainder filled in from reference TRBV19 and TRBJ1-1): DGGITQSPKYLFRKEGQNVTLSCEQNLNHDAMYWYRQDPGQGLRLIYYSQIVNDFQKGDIAEGYSVSREKKESFPLTVTSAQKNPTAFYLCASSIQGRMSTEAFFGQGTRLTVV.

The chain uses TRBV29-1 and TRBJ1-4; TRBD1 matches 8 bases. J gave up 6 bases and V 0 bases, and 3 bases lay outside the gene matches. The CDR3 consists of 14 residues. Looked up from germline, CDR1 is SQVTM and CDR2 is ANQGSEA. The CDR3 DNA is TGCAGCGTTGAAGAGGACAGGGACGATGAAAAACTGTTTTTT. As protein: CSVEEDRDDEKLFF.

The rearrangement links TRBV20-1 to TRBJ2-7; weak D call: TRBD2 (5 bases). The germline CDR1 and CDR2 sequences are DFQATT and SNEGSKA (reference sequence). Trimming cost V 0 bases and J 12 bases, with 15 bases left between them. The CDR3 length is 12 residues. CDR3 amino acids: CSAREGEGDRYF. The CDR3 DNA follows: TGCAGTGCTAGAGAGGGAGAGGGCGATCGGTACTTC.

For this clonotype: Compared with germline, one end of the junction differs, possibly owing to a read error. The chain recombines TRBV6-1 with TRBJ2-7, with D possibly being TRBD2 (5 bases). The CDR3 runs 13 residues. Germline CDR1 reads MNHNS; CDR2 reads SASEGT. CDR3 DNA sequence: TGTGCCAGCAGCGCCGGGATTTATGTCGAGCAGTGCTTC. Translated, it gives CASSAGIYVEQCF.

This rearrangement joins TRBV6-1 to TRBJ2-1, with TRBD2 matching over 12 bases. This CDR3 has 16 amino acids. CDR1 and CDR2 (germline): MNHNS, SASEGT. Trimming took 3 bases from V and 11 from J; bases not matched to a gene: 11. CDR3 protein: CASSERLAGATPKQFF. Here the CDR3 DNA reads TGTGCCAGCAGTGAGAGACTAGCGGGGGCCACCCCAAAGCAGTTCTTC.

This clonotype has only a few counts. J is TRBJ2-1 and V is TRBV7-8; 7 bases align to TRBD2. The CDR3 is 15 residues long. Trimming at V came to 2 bases and at J to 3 bases, leaving 4 bases not matched to a gene. Germline V CDR1 and CDR2: SGHVS, FQNEAQ. CDR3 protein: CASSLRSGNYNEQFF. For the CDR3, the DNA is TGTGCCAGCAGCTTAAGGAGCGGGAACTACAATGAGCAGTTCTTC. Filled out from reference TRBV7-8 and TRBJ2-1, the complete variable domain reads GAGVSQSPRYKVAKRGQDVALRCDPISGHVSLFWYQQALGQGPEFLTYFQNEAQLDKSGLPSDRFFAERPEGSVSTLKIQRTQQEDSAVYLCASSLRSGNYNEQFFGPGTRLTVL.

This clonotype was detected only a few times. This chain connects TRBV7-4 to TRBJ1-6; no clear D. Between the trimmed V and J ends, which lost 2 bases and 3 bases, there was a span of 11 bases. Germline assignment: CDR1 SGHVT and CDR2 SQSDAQ. This CDR3 spans 16 amino acids. The CDR3 loop is CASSLKEGSYNSPLHF. The CDR3 DNA is TGTGCCAGCAGCTTAAAAGAGGGTAGCTATAATTCACCCCTCCACTTT.

The J gene is TRBJ1-1, the V gene TRBV7-2, with D uncertain. This CDR3 has 13 residues. Trimming took off 5 bases at V and 5 bases at J, with 12 bases between the two ends. Germline V gene sequence: CDR1 SGHTA, CDR2 FQGNSA. Here the CDR3 reads CASSVNYRTEAFF. DNA of the CDR3: TGTGCCAGCAGCGTAAATTACAGAACTGAAGCTTTCTTT.

This chain joins TRBV29-1 and TRBJ2-3; D unresolved. Germline values: CDR1 SQVTM, CDR2 ANQGSEA. CDR3 length: 15 amino acids. V lost 0 bases and J 1 base, leaving 11 bases between the germline ends. Here the CDR3 DNA reads TGCAGCGTTGAAGATCGAGGTGGGGGCACAGATACGCAGTATTTT. Protein sequence: CSVEDRGGGTDTQYF.

The J gene is TRBJ2-1, the V gene TRBV28; 9 bases are a match to TRBD2. CDR3 size: 17 residues. J gave up 5 bases and V 4 bases, and 12 bases lay outside the gene matches. The germline V gene has CDR1 MDHEN and CDR2 SYDVKM. DNA of the CDR3: TGTGCCAGCAGTTCCCGGGGTAGCGGGAGCCAAAACAATGAGCAGTTCTTC. As protein: CASSSRGSGSQNNEQFF.

This clonotype was seen more than once but under ten times. The chain employs TRBV6-1 and TRBJ1-5; TRBD1 agrees at 9 bases. The V gene's germline CDR1 is MNHNS and CDR2 SASEGT. The CDR3 is made up of 15 amino acids. J gave up 0 bases and V 7 bases, and 4 bases lay outside the gene matches. The DNA of the CDR3 is TGTGCCAGCACTGGGACAGGGTATAGCAATCAGCCCCAGCATTTT. This sequence encodes CASTGTGYSNQPQHF.

This sequence joins TRBV5-1 and TRBJ2-1; possibly TRBD2 for D (5 bases). Germline V gives CDR1 SGHRS, CDR2 YFSETQ. V was shortened by 0 bases and J by 2 bases, with 9 bases between the two germline ends. The CDR3 totals 15 residues. CDR3: CASSLGGVAYNEQFF. CDR3 DNA sequence: TGCGCCAGCAGCTTGGGGGGAGTCGCCTACAATGAGCAGTTCTTC.